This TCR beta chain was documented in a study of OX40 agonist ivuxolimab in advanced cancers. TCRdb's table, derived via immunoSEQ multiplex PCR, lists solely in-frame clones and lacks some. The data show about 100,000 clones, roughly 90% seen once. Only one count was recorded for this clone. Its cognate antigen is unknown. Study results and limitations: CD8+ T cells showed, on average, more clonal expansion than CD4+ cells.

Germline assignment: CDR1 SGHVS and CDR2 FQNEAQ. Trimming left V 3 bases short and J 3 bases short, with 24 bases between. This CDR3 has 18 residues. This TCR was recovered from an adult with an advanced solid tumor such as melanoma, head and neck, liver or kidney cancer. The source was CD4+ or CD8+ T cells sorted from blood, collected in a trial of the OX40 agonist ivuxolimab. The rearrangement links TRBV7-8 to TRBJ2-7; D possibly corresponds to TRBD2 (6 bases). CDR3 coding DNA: TGTGCCAGCAGCTTGAAACCGGGACTGAGAGGGAAGTACTACGAGCAGTACTTC. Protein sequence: CASSLKPGLRGKYYEQYF.